Below, 21 T cell receptor beta chains from the same sample are listed, as sequenced in a study of identifying expanded T cells in peripheral blood. Sequencing used immunoSEQ multiplex PCR; TCRdb keeps in-frame clones, though not all of them. The sample has about 89,000 clones, approximately 86% seen once. Sequences were obtained from blood. The origin of the receptors is a person aged 18-70 years in good health.

A word on this clone: Other DNA sequences in this specimen translate into the identical CDR3. The chain couples TRBV9 to TRBJ2-7, with TRBD1 matching over 10 bases. The CDR3 extends over 15 amino acids. The germline V gene has CDR1 SGDLS and CDR2 YYNGEE. The ends lost 4 bases at V and 3 bases at J; junction bases unmatched: 7. The CDR3 here is CASSLGTGASYEQYF. The CDR3 DNA reads as TGTGCCAGCAGCCTAGGGACAGGGGCGAGCTACGAGCAGTACTTC.

The chain is built from TRBV5-8 and TRBJ2-5; possible D gene TRBD1, 5 bases. The CDR3 covers 13 residues. Deletions cut 1 base from V and 5 bases from J, with 9 bases between. Germline-derived CDR1 and CDR2 are SGHTS and YDEGEE. The CDR3 nucleotides read TGTGCCAGCAGCTTGAAGGGGTACGAGACCCAGTACTTC. This gives the protein CASSLKGYETQYF.

The chain carries TRBV30 and TRBJ1-1; 8 bases match TRBD1. There are 13 residues in the CDR3. Germline-derived CDR1 and CDR2 are GTSNPN and SVGIG (reference sequence). After removal of 4 bases from V and 4 bases from J, the junction contained 5 bases not matched to a gene. CDR3 in amino acids: CAWTQQGVTEAFF. The DNA for the CDR3 is TGTGCCTGGACCCAACAGGGGGTCACTGAAGCTTTCTTT.

A single count supports this clone. The CDR3 coding sequence is TGTGCCAGCCGTCGGAAATCTGGCAGCTCCTACGAGCAGTACTTC. As protein: CASRRKSGSSYEQYF. The V call is TRBV6-5, the J call TRBJ2-7; D ambiguous. With 8 bases removed from V and 0 bases from J, the gap between germline ends came to 17 bases. The CDR3 spans 15 residues. CDR1 MNHEY and CDR2 SVGAGI come from the germline V gene.

This chain uses TRBV7-9 with TRBJ2-5; a weak D match, TRBD2 (6 bases). V gave up 4 bases and J gave up 1 base, with 22 bases separating them. In germline, CDR1 is SEHNR, CDR2 FQNEAQ (reference sequence). The CDR3 spans 18 residues. CDR3 sequence reads: CASSSRAGHGEFQETQYF. The DNA of the CDR3 is TGTGCCAGCAGCTCCCGTGCGGGGCACGGAGAATTCCAAGAGACCCAGTACTTC.

This clone has a single count. The V gene is TRBV7-2, the J gene TRBJ2-6; D remains unclear. V lost 3 bases, J lost 0 bases, and 12 bases lay in between. CDR3 size: 17 residues. Per the germline V gene, CDR1 is SGHTA and CDR2 is FQGNSA. CDR3 coding DNA: TGTGCCAGCAGCTTCTCTGGACGGGCCTCTGGGGCCAACGTCCTGACTTTC. Translated, it gives CASSFSGRASGANVLTF.

This chain connects TRBV15 to TRBJ1-3; D gene ambiguous. The CDR3 spans 16 residues. The germline CDR1 and CDR2 sequences are LNHNV and YYDKDF (reference sequence). The germline V and J ends were trimmed by 5 bases and 0 bases, with 14 bases remaining between them. CDR3 protein: CATSEQPWGSGNTIYF. CDR3 in DNA: TGTGCCACCAGCGAACAACCCTGGGGCTCTGGAAACACCATATATTTT.

CDR3 amino acids: CASSYSGESSSEAFF. CDR3 DNA sequence: TGTGCCAGCAGTTACTCGGGGGAATCTAGTTCTGAAGCTTTCTTT. The chain combines TRBV6-5 with TRBJ1-1, with D possibly TRBD1 on 5 matching bases. The V end was cut by 0 bases, the J end by 6 bases, with 14 bases between. CDR1 is MNHEY, CDR2 SVGAGI, per germline. The CDR3 is 15 amino acids.

The chain combines TRBV5-6 with TRBJ2-1; 10 nucleotides agree with TRBD1. The CDR3 contains 15 residues. Unmatched junction bases numbered 6, after V lost 2 bases and J lost 7 bases. Germline CDR1 and CDR2: SGHDT and YYEEEE. The CDR3 DNA sequence: TGTGCCAGCAGCTTTCCCGGGACAGGGGAAAATGAGCAGTTCTTC. As protein: CASSFPGTGENEQFF.

The chain employs TRBV19 and TRBJ2-1; 9 bases map to TRBD1. Germline assignment: CDR1 LNHDA and CDR2 SQIVND (reference sequence). The CDR3 loop spans 16 amino acids. The junction had 11 bases not matched to a gene; V was cut back by 4 bases and J by 7 bases. The CDR3 protein is CASSTYRGQLGNEQFF. In nucleotides, the CDR3 is TGTGCCAGTAGTACCTACAGGGGGCAGCTGGGAAATGAGCAGTTCTTC.

The J gene is TRBJ1-4, the V gene TRBV5-1; maybe TRBD1 (6 bases). The V end was cut by 3 bases, the J end by 7 bases, with 16 bases between. CDR1 and CDR2 from the germline V gene are SGHRS and YFSETQ. The CDR3 totals 15 residues. CDR3 amino acids: CASSSGQMGAEKLFF. The CDR3 nucleotides read TGCGCCAGCAGCTCAGGACAGATGGGGGCTGAAAAACTGTTTTTT.

The sample holds a few counts of this clone. The chain links TRBV5-6 to TRBJ2-7, with D possibly being TRBD1 or TRBD2 (5 bases each). The CDR3 is made up of 14 amino acids. Germline lookup yields CDR1 SGHDT and CDR2 YYEEEE. V was shortened by 0 bases and J by 1 base, with 8 bases between the two germline ends. DNA of the CDR3: TGTGCCAGCAGCTTGGCCGGGACGTCCTACGAGCAGTACTTC. Amino acids: CASSLAGTSYEQYF.

This chain uses TRBV4-1 with TRBJ2-3; D gene ambiguous. This CDR3 is built from 15 residues. From germline, CDR1 is MGHRA and CDR2 YSYEKL. V was shortened by 1 base and J by 2 bases, with 10 bases between the two germline ends. The CDR3 bases are TGCGCCAGCAGCCAAGGTGTCGGACCCACAGATACGCAGTATTTT. Its protein product is CASSQGVGPTDTQYF.

The rearrangement uses TRBV2 and TRBJ1-1; D is unclear. This CDR3 is built from 13 residues. V lost 3 bases and J lost 2, with 7 bases in between. The germline CDR1 and CDR2 sequences are SNHLY and FYNNEI. The CDR3 DNA sequence: TGTGCCAGCAGTGACTGGGGTAACACTGAAGCTTTCTTT. Translation gives CASSDWGNTEAFF.

This clone occurred once. The gene calls are TRBV7-2 and TRBJ1-1; D unresolved. CDR3 size: 15 residues. CDR1 and CDR2 from the germline V gene are SGHTA and FQGNSA. V lost 3 bases and J 1 base, leaving 12 bases between the germline ends. CDR3 in amino acids: CASSFELRSNTEAFF. The CDR3 region has the DNA TGTGCCAGCAGCTTTGAACTGAGGTCGAACACTGAAGCTTTCTTT.

The genes are TRBV29-1 and TRBJ1-1; no definite D call. The V end was cut by 7 bases, the J end by 4 bases, with 19 bases between. Germline CDR1 SQVTM, CDR2 ANQGSEA. The CDR3 covers 14 residues. The CDR3 reads CSAGPDPRGTEAFF. CDR3 sequence (DNA): TGCAGCGCAGGACCCGACCCGCGGGGCACTGAAGCTTTCTTT.

The rearrangement uses TRBV6-5 and TRBJ1-4; tentative D call: TRBD1 (5 bases). Germline V gene sequence: CDR1 MNHEY, CDR2 SVGAGI. The CDR3 totals 14 residues. Deletions cut 4 bases from V and 8 bases from J, with 14 bases between. CDR3 sequence: CASSSAFRGEKLFF. Written as DNA, the CDR3 is TGTGCCAGCAGTTCTGCTTTTAGGGGAGAAAAACTGTTTTTT.

The chain employs TRBV4-2 and TRBJ1-5; no reliable D call. The V gene lost 4 bases and the J gene lost 4 bases, with 14 bases spanning the gap. Germline V CDR1 and CDR2: LGHNA, YNFKEQ. The CDR3 has 15 amino acids. CDR3 coding DNA: TGTGCCAGCAGCCCCGGGAGGACTGGGAATCAGCCCCAGCATTTT. It codes for CASSPGRTGNQPQHF.

This chain links TRBV6-5 with TRBJ1-1; D ambiguous. The ends were cut back, 2 bases at V and 8 bases at J, with 9 bases in the middle. The germline CDR1 and CDR2 sequences are MNHEY and SVGAGI. This CDR3 contains 12 residues. In DNA form, the CDR3 reads TGTGCCAGCAGTTACCCGGGGTACGAAGCTTTCTTT. Translated, it gives CASSYPGYEAFF.

This clone was recorded a few times. The chain combines TRBV29-1 with TRBJ2-7, with D unresolved. Between the trimmed V and J ends, which lost 7 bases and 7 bases, there was a span of 11 bases. From germline, CDR1 is SQVTM and CDR2 ANQGSEA. This CDR3 is built from 10 residues. Here the CDR3 DNA reads TGCAGCGCCCTGGTGGGGGAGCAGTACTTC. This codes for CSALVGEQYF.

The chain couples TRBV7-2 to TRBJ1-6; perhaps TRBD1 as D (5 bases). Trimming removed 0 bases at V and 6 bases at J, with 18 bases between. CDR3 length: 18 residues. Germline-derived CDR1 and CDR2 are SGHTA and FQGNSA. The CDR3 is CASSLAVPRDPSNSPLHF. The CDR3 DNA reads TGTGCCAGCAGCTTAGCGGTCCCACGGGACCCAAGTAATTCACCCCTCCACTTT.